One sample yielded the 21 T cell receptor beta chains listed below, sequenced in a study of blood T cell repertoires in COVID-19. TCRdb keeps only in-frame clones here, not all; method: immunoSEQ multiplex PCR. The data hold 350,000 to 450,000 clones, with 85% observed a single time. Source material: peripheral blood. Receptor source: a woman aged 18-30 years with acute or convalescent COVID-19.

In the case of this clone: At the DNA level, this CDR3 is encoded by other sequences in the same sample as well. This sequence joins TRBV5-1 and TRBJ1-1, with TRBD1 matching 7 bases. Unmatched junction bases numbered 3, after V lost 3 bases and J lost 1 base. CDR3 length: 14 residues. Germline loops: CDR1 SGHRS, CDR2 YFSETQ. As DNA, the CDR3 is TGCGCCAGCAGCTGGGCAGGGGGGAACACTGAAGCTTTCTTT. Translating gives CASSWAGGNTEAFF.

The rearrangement joins TRBV5-6 to TRBJ2-7, with 7 bases that match TRBD2. Germline assignment: CDR1 SGHDT and CDR2 YYEEEE. The CDR3 loop spans 14 amino acids. The trim removed 2 bases at V and 5 bases at J, leaving 7 bases unmatched. The CDR3 region is CASSFYRGEHEQYF. DNA for the CDR3: TGTGCCAGCAGCTTTTATCGGGGGGAACACGAGCAGTACTTC. Full variable domain (remainder filled in from reference TRBV5-6 and TRBJ2-7): DAGVTQSPTHLIKTRGQQVTLRCSPKSGHDTVSWYQQALGQGPQFIFQYYEEEERQRGNFPDRFSGHQFPNYSSELNVNALLLGDSALYLCASSFYRGEHEQYFGPGTRLTVT.

The rearrangement uses TRBV12-3 or TRBV12-4 and TRBJ2-7, with 7 bases aligning to TRBD1. The CDR3 is 13 residues long. J lost 3 bases, V lost 8 bases, and 7 bases had no gene match. The CDR3 here is CASSPTGFYEQYF. In nucleotides, the CDR3 is TGTGCCAGCTCCCCGACAGGGTTCTACGAGCAGTACTTC.

The CDR3 DNA reads TGTGCCAGTAGTAGTAAACAGGGCTGGATAGGGAGCAATCAGCCCCAGCATTTT. It is translated as CASSSKQGWIGSNQPQHF. The chain links TRBV19 to TRBJ1-5, with a possible D match to TRBD1 (6 bases). The germline V gene encodes CDR1 LNHDA and CDR2 SQIVND (reference sequence). There are 18 residues in the CDR3. The ends were cut back, 4 bases at V and 1 base at J, with 20 bases in the middle.

The chain employs TRBV28 and TRBJ2-7; possibly TRBD1 for D (6 bases). The CDR3 sequence is 16 residues long. V dropped 6 bases and J dropped 2 bases, with 20 bases sitting between them. CDR1 and CDR2 (germline): MDHEN, SYDVKM. The CDR3 sequence is CASSFARGTPPYEQYF. DNA of the CDR3: TGTGCCAGCAGCTTTGCGAGGGGGACACCTCCCTACGAGCAGTACTTC.

The V gene is TRBV6-5, the J gene TRBJ2-2, with 9 bases lining up with TRBD1. The CDR3 has 14 amino acids. The V and J ends lost 10 bases and 7 bases, in that order; junction bases with no gene match: 10. CDR1 is MNHEY, CDR2 SVGAGI, per germline. As DNA, the CDR3 is TGTGCCACCGCGGGACAGGGAGGGTACGGGGAGCTGTTTTTT. It translates to CATAGQGGYGELFF.

This clone was seen ten or more times. This sequence joins TRBV24-1 and TRBJ2-6, with TRBD2 identical over 9 bases. CDR3 length: 19 residues. In germline, CDR1 is KGHDR, CDR2 SFDVKD. V was pared by 4 bases and J by 2 bases, with 11 bases of the junction left unmatched. For the CDR3, the DNA is TGTGCCACCAGTGAACTGGGACTAGCAATTAGCCCTGGGGCCAACGTCCTGACTTTC. It is translated as CATSELGLAISPGANVLTF.

V gene TRBV6-1 combines with J gene TRBJ2-2; possibly TRBD1 for D (6 bases). V lost 3 bases and J lost 2, with 16 bases in between. CDR3 length: 17 residues. The germline V gene has CDR1 MNHNS and CDR2 SASEGT. CDR3 residues: CASSDLGQGRNTGELFF. In nucleotides, the CDR3 is TGTGCCAGCAGTGACCTCGGGCAGGGGCGAAACACCGGGGAGCTGTTTTTT.

The V and J genes are TRBV5-1 and TRBJ2-5; TRBD1 aligns across 9 bases. CDR1 SGHRS and CDR2 YFSETQ come from the germline V gene. With 3 bases clipped from V and 9 bases from J, the junction kept 6 bases outside the gene matches. The CDR3 spans 13 residues. In DNA, the CDR3 is TGCGCCAGCAGCTCGGGACAGGGTGCGGCCCAGTACTTC. It translates to CASSSGQGAAQYF.

CDR3 sequence: CSVDYRRGTSSTDTQYF. The CDR3 region has the DNA TGCAGCGTTGATTATCGCCGGGGGACCTCTAGCACAGATACGCAGTATTTT. V is TRBV29-1 and J is TRBJ2-3, with a weak D call TRBD2 (6 bases). This CDR3 contains 17 residues. Germline CDR1 SQVTM, CDR2 ANQGSEA. V lost 3 bases and J lost 0, with 19 bases in between.

The chain uses TRBV14 and TRBJ1-1; D not certain. The CDR3 has 16 amino acids. Trimming pared 0 bases from V and 1 base from J, leaving 12 bases between. Germline V gives CDR1 SGHDN, CDR2 FVKESK. In DNA, the CDR3 is TGTGCCAGCAGCCAAGATGGGCGGGTTAAGAACACTGAAGCTTTCTTT. Residues: CASSQDGRVKNTEAFF.

The chain employs TRBV19 and TRBJ1-2; D is ambiguous. CDR3 length: 14 amino acids. CDR1 is LNHDA, CDR2 SQIVND, per germline (reference sequence). V dropped 7 bases and J dropped 7 bases, with 19 bases sitting between them. CDR3 sequence: CASTRADTRGGYTF. CDR3 nucleotide sequence: TGTGCCAGTACTAGGGCGGATACTAGAGGTGGCTACACCTTC.

The sample holds one count of this clone. The DNA for the CDR3 is TGTGCCAGCAGCGCGGAAAACAGGGGGCTCGAAGAAAAACTGTTTTTT. Protein: CASSAENRGLEEKLFF. V gene TRBV9 combines with J gene TRBJ1-4; the match to TRBD1 covers 9 bases. After removal of 3 bases from V and 8 bases from J, the junction contained 11 bases not matched to a gene. This CDR3 has 16 residues. Germline V gene data show CDR1 as SGDLS and CDR2 as YYNGEE. Looking up the rest from reference TRBV9 and TRBJ1-4 gives the full variable domain: DSGVTQTPKHLITATGQRVTLRCSPRSGDLSVYWYQQSLDQGLQFLIQYYNGEERAKGNILERFSAQQFPDLHSELNLSSLELGDSALYFCASSAENRGLEEKLFFGSGTQLSVL.

The V and J genes are TRBV12-3 or TRBV12-4 and TRBJ1-2; D remains unclear. Trimming cost V 5 bases and J 4 bases, with 8 bases left between them. The CDR3 is 12 amino acids. The DNA for the CDR3 is TGTGCCAGCAGTCTCTACCTCTATGGCTACACCTTC. Amino acid sequence: CASSLYLYGYTF.

CDR3 sequence: CASSPEWWGPQNIQYF. CDR3 DNA: TGTGCCAGCAGCCCCGAGTGGTGGGGGCCTCAAAACATTCAGTACTTC. The rearrangement links TRBV7-2 to TRBJ2-4; D is possibly TRBD1 (6 bases). This CDR3 has 16 amino acids. The germline V gene encodes CDR1 SGHTA and CDR2 FQGNSA. Trimming left V 5 bases short and J 5 bases short, with 19 bases between.

This clone was seen a few times. The chain is built from TRBV4-1 and TRBJ1-1; tentatively, D is TRBD1 (5 bases). Germline V lookup: CDR1 MGHRA, CDR2 YSYEKL. Trimming cost V 1 base and J 1 base, with 7 bases left between them. The CDR3 is 14 amino acids. CDR3 amino acids: CASSQGGGNTEAFF. The CDR3 nucleotides are TGCGCCAGCAGCCAAGGGGGCGGGAACACTGAAGCTTTCTTT.

This clone showed up just a few times. This CDR3 is CASSEAITSGSRETQYF. CDR3 DNA: TGTGCCAGCAGTGAAGCGATAACTAGCGGGAGCCGAGAGACCCAGTACTTC. V is TRBV2 and J is TRBJ2-5; the match to TRBD2 covers 11 bases. V trimming: 0 bases; J trimming: 4 bases; junction bases outside the gene matches: 7. Germline CDR1 and CDR2: SNHLY and FYNNEI. The CDR3 consists of 17 residues.

The chain links TRBV19 to TRBJ2-2; 10 bases fit TRBD2. This CDR3 comprises 15 residues. J gave up 5 bases and V 4 bases, and 4 bases lay outside the gene matches. The germline V gene has CDR1 LNHDA and CDR2 SQIVND (reference sequence). The chain's CDR3 is CASSTSGSWTGELFF. In nucleotides, the CDR3 is TGTGCCAGTAGTACTAGCGGGAGTTGGACCGGGGAGCTGTTTTTT.

This chain connects TRBV6-5 to TRBJ1-5; D perhaps matches TRBD1 (6 bases). The CDR3 totals 13 residues. Germline CDR1 reads MNHEY; CDR2 reads SVGAGI. V was shortened by 5 bases and J by 5 bases, with 10 bases between the two germline ends. The CDR3 protein is CASSNREYQPQHF. In DNA form, the CDR3 reads TGTGCCAGCAGTAACAGGGAATATCAGCCCCAGCATTTT.

V is TRBV19 and J is TRBJ2-1; 9 positions match TRBD1. This CDR3 has 16 amino acids. Trimming removed 6 bases from V and 3 bases from J; junction bases left unmatched: 9. Germline CDR1 reads LNHDA; CDR2 reads SQIVND (reference sequence). The DNA of the CDR3 is TGTGCCAGTAGGGATGGAGGGACAGGGATCTACAATGAGCAGTTCTTC. Translating it yields CASRDGGTGIYNEQFF.

The chain has TRBV6-6 and TRBJ2-7; 7 bases line up with TRBD1. The CDR3 contains 16 residues. CDR1 is MNHNY and CDR2 is SVGAGI in the germline V gene (reference sequence). V lost 2 bases and J lost 2; bases outside the gene matches: 9. The CDR3: CASSYLRQGDTYEQYF. CDR3 DNA: TGTGCCAGCAGTTACCTGCGCCAGGGGGACACCTACGAGCAGTACTTC.